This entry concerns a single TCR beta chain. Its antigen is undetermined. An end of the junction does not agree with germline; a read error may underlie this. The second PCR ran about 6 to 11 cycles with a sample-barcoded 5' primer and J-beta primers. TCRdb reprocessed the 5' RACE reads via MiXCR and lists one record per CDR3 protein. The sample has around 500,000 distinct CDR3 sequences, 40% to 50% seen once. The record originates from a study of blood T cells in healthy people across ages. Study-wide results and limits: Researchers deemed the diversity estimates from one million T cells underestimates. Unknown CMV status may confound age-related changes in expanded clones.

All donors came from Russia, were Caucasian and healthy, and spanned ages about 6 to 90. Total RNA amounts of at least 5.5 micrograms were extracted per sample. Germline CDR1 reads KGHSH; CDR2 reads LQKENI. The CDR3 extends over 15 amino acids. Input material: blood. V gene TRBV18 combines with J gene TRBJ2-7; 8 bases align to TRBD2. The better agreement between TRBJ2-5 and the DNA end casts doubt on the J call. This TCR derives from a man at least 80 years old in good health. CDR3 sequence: CASSPPGLGLETQYF. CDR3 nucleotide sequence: TGTGCCAGCTCTCCACCGGGACTAGGGTTGGAGACCCAGTACTTC.